This T cell receptor (beta chain) was sequenced during a study of T cells in localized non-small cell lung cancer. The data were produced by immunoSEQ multiplex PCR, yet TCRdb's version contains in-frame clones alone and is incomplete. The sample carries some 72,000 clones, 80% to 90% recorded once. General study results and limits: Among the top 100 tumor clones, a median roughly 57 appeared in adjacent lung. Since sequencing was restricted to only one region of the tumor, intratumor heterogeneity remains a possibility. Among the tissues sampled, uninvolved adjacent lung had the highest T cell clonality, above tumor.

Comment on this clone: As yet, its antigen is unknown.

The CDR3 consists of 13 residues. V lost 3 bases, J lost 1 base, and 7 bases lay in between. Specimen: peripheral blood, collected before any cancer treatment. The chain carries TRBV5-3 and TRBJ1-1; TRBD1 is a possible D gene (6 bases). TRBV5-3 is filed as an ORF, its function uncertain. The source is a man aged 35-75 years with stage I lung adenocarcinoma. This chain's CDR3 is CARSWDKNTEAFF. The DNA of the CDR3 is TGTGCCAGAAGCTGGGACAAGAACACTGAAGCTTTCTTT.